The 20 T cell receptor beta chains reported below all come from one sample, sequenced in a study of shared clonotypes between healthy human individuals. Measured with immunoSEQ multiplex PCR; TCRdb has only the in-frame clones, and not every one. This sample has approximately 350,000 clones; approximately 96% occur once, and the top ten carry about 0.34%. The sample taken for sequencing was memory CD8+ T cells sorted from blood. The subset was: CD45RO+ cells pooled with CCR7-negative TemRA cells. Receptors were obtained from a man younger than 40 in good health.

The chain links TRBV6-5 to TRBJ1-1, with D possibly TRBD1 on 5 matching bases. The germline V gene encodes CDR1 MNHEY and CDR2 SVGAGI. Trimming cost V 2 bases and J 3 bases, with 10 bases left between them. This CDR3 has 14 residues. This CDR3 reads CASSYRGPHTEAFF. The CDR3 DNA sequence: TGTGCCAGCAGTTACAGGGGCCCCCACACTGAAGCTTTCTTT.

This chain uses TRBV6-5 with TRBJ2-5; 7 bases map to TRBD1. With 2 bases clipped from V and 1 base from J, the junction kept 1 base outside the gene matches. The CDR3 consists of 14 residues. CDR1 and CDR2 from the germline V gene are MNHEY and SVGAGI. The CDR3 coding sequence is TGTGCCAGCAGTTACAGGGGGCGCCAAGAGACCCAGTACTTC. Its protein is CASSYRGRQETQYF.

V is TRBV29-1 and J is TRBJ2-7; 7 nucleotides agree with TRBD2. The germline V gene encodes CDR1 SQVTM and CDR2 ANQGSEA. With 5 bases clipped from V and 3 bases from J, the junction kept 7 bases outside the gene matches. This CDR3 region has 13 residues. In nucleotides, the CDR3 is TGCAGCGTTCGGGGGGACGGACACTACGAGCAGTACTTC. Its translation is CSVRGDGHYEQYF.

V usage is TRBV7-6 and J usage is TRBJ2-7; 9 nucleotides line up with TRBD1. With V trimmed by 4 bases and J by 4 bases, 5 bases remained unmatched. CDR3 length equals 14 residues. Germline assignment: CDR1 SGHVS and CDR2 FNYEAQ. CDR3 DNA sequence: TGTGCCAGCAGCTCGCCGGACAGGGGTTACGAGCAGTACTTC. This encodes CASSSPDRGYEQYF.

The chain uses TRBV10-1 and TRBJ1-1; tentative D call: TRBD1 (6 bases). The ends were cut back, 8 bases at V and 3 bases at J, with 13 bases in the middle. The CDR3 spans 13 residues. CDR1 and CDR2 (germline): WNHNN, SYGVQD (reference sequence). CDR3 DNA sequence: TGCGCCAGCCACCGTGGGGGCGACACTGAAGCTTTCTTT. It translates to CASHRGGDTEAFF.

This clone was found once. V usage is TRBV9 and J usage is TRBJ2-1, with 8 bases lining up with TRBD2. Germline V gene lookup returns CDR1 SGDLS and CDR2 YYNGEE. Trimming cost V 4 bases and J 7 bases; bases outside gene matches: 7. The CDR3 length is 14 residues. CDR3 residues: CASSPRLAFNEQFF. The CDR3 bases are TGTGCCAGCAGCCCACGACTAGCGTTTAATGAGCAGTTCTTC.

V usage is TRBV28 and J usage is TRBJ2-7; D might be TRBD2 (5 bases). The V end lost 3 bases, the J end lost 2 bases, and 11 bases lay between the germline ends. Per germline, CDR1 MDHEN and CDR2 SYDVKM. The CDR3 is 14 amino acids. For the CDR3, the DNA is TGTGCCAGCAGTTTGGCGGAGGCAACCTACGAGCAGTACTTC. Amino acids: CASSLAEATYEQYF.

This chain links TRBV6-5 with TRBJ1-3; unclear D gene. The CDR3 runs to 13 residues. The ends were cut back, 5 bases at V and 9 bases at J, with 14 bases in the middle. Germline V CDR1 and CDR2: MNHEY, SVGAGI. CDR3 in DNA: TGTGCCAGCAGTCGCGGGCAGACCGGCACCATATATTTT. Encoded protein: CASSRGQTGTIYF.

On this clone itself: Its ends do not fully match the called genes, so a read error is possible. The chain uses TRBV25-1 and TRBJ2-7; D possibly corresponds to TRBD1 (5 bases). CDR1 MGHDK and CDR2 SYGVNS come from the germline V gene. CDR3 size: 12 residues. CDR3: CASSGQSYGQYF. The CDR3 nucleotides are TGTGCCAGCAGTGGACAGTCTTACGGGCAGTACTTC.

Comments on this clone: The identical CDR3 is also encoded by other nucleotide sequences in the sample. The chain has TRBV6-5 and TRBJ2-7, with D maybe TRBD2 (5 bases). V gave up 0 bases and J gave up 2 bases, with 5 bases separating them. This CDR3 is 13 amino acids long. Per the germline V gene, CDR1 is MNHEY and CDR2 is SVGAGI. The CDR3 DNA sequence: TGTGCCAGCAGTTACTCCGGGACCTACGAGCAGTACTTC. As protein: CASSYSGTYEQYF.

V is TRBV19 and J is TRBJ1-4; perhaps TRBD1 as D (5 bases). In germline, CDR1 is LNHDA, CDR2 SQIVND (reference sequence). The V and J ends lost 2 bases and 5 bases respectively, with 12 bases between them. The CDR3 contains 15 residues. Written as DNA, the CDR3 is TGTGCCAGTAGTATAACGCCAGGGATGAATGAAAAACTGTTTTTT. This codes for CASSITPGMNEKLFF.

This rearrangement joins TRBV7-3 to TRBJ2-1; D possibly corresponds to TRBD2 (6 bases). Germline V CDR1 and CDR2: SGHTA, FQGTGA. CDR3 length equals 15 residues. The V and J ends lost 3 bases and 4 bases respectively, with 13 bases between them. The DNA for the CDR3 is TGTGCCAGCAGCTTGGGGCGTCGGGAGTACAATGAGCAGTTCTTC. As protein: CASSLGRREYNEQFF.

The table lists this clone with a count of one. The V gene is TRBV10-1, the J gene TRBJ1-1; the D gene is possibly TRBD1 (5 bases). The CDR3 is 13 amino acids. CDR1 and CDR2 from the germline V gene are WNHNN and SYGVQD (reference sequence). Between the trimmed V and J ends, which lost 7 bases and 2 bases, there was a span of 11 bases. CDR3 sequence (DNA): TGCGCCAGCACTCCAGGGCCCAACACTGAAGCTTTCTTT. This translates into CASTPGPNTEAFF.

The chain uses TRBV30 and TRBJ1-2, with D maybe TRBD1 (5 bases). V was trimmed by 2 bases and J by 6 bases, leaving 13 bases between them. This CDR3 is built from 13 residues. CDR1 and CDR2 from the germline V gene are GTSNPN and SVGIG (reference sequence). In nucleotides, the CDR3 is TGTGCCTGGAGTCTCGGGGGGGGTAATGGCTACACCTTC. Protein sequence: CAWSLGGGNGYTF.

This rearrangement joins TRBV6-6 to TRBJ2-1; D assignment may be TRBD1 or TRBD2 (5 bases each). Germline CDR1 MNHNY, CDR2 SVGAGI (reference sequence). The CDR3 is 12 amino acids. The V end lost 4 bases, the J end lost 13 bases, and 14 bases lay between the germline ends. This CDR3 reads CASSWGGRSQFF. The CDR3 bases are TGTGCCAGCAGTTGGGGCGGGCGCAGCCAGTTCTTC.

The CDR3 protein is CASSLTVFEGKAFF. The DNA of the CDR3 is TGTGCCAGCAGCTTAACGGTGTTCGAAGGGAAGGCTTTCTTT. The genes are TRBV7-6 and TRBJ1-1; D is undetermined. With 2 bases removed from V and 11 bases from J, the gap between germline ends came to 18 bases. In germline, CDR1 is SGHVS, CDR2 FNYEAQ. The CDR3 loop spans 14 amino acids.

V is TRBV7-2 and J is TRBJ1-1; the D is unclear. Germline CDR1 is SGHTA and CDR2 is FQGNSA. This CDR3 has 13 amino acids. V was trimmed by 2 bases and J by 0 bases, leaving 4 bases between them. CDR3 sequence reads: CASSLSLNTEAFF. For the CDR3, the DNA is TGTGCCAGCAGCTTAAGTTTGAACACTGAAGCTTTCTTT.

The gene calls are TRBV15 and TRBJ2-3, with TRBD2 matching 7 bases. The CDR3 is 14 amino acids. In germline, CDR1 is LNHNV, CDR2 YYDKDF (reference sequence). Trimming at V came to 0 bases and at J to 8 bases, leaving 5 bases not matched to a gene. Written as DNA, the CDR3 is TGTGCCACCAGCAGAGATGTCGGGGAGGGTACGCAGTATTTT. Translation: CATSRDVGEGTQYF.

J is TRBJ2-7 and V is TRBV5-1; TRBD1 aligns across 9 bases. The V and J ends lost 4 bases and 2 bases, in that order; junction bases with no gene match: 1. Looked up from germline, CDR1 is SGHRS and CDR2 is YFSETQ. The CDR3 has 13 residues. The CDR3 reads CASSGDRAYEQYF. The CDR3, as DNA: TGCGCCAGCAGCGGGGACAGGGCCTACGAGCAGTACTTC. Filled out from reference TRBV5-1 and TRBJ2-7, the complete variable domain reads KAGVTQTPRYLIKTRGQQVTLSCSPISGHRSVSWYQQTPGQGLQFLFEYFSETQRNKGNFPGRFSGRQFSNSRSEMNVSTLELGDSALYLCASSGDRAYEQYFGPGTRLTVT.

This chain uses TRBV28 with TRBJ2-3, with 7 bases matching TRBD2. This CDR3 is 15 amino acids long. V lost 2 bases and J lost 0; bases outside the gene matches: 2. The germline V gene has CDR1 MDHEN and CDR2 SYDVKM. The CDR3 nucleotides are TGTGCCAGCAGTTTAGGGACTACTAGCACAGATACGCAGTATTTT. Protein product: CASSLGTTSTDTQYF.